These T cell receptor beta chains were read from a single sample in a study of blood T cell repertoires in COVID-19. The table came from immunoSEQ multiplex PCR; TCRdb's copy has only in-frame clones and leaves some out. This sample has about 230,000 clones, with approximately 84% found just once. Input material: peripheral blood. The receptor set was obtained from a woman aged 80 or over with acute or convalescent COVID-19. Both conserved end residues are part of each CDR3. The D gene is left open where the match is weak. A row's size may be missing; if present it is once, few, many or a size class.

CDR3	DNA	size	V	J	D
CASSQVRTGSYEQYF	TGCGCCAGCAGCCAAGTTAGGACAGGCTCCTACGAGCAGTACTTC	once	TRBV4-1	TRBJ2-7	TRBD1
CASSLPLQVHNEQFF	TGCGCCAGCAGCCTACCGTTACAGGTGCACAATGAGCAGTTCTTC	-	TRBV4-1	TRBJ2-1	-
CASSEFQGYGYTF	TGTGCCAGCAGTGAATTCCAGGGGTATGGCTACACCTTC	few	TRBV6-1	TRBJ1-2	-
CASSPQGGTEAFF	TGTGCCAGCAGCCCACAGGGGGGCACTGAAGCTTTCTTT	-	TRBV6-6	TRBJ1-1	TRBD1
CASSQEGGMNTEAFF	TGTGCCAGCAGCCAAGAAGGAGGGATGAACACTGAAGCTTTCTTT	-	TRBV14	TRBJ1-1	-
CASTIGMNTEAFF	TGTGCCAGTACCATTGGCATGAACACTGAAGCTTTCTTT	-	TRBV19	TRBJ1-1	-
CASTVPSRALDTEAFF	TGTGCCAGCACCGTCCCAAGCAGGGCGTTGGACACTGAAGCTTTCTTT	-	TRBV7-8	TRBJ1-1	-
CATSDSPGQGRYGYTF	TGTGCCACCAGTGATTCGCCGGGACAGGGGAGGTATGGCTACACCTTC	-	TRBV24-1	TRBJ1-2	TRBD1
CASSPMGSNYGYTF	TGTGCCAGCAGCCCCATGGGCTCTAACTATGGCTACACCTTC	-	TRBV12-1	TRBJ1-2	-
CASSQGGAVDGYTF	TGCGCCAGCAGCCAGGGTGGGGCAGTTGATGGCTACACCTTC	-	TRBV5-1	TRBJ1-2	-
CASSLERERYNEQFF	TGTGCCAGCAGTTTGGAGCGGGAAAGGTACAATGAGCAGTTCTTC	-	TRBV27	TRBJ2-1	TRBD2
CASRYSGSSNEQFF	TGTGCCAGCAGATACAGCGGGAGCAGTAATGAGCAGTTCTTC	-	TRBV6-5	TRBJ2-1	TRBD2
CAISARTGDHTEAFF	TGTGCCATCAGTGCTAGGACAGGGGACCACACTGAAGCTTTCTTT	-	TRBV10-3	TRBJ1-1	TRBD1
CASSLWTIIQPQHF	TGTGCCAGCAGTTTATGGACAATAATTCAGCCCCAGCATTTT	-	TRBV28	TRBJ1-5	-
CASSPLIPTSGETQYF	TGTGCCAGCAGCCCACTGATCCCCACTAGCGGGGAGACCCAGTACTTC	-	TRBV5-6	TRBJ2-5	TRBD2
CASSPGTEETQYF	TGTGCCAGCAGCCCAGGGACAGAAGAGACCCAGTACTTC	few	TRBV11-2	TRBJ2-5	TRBD1
CASSLEQDPSYEQYF	TGTGCCAGCAGCTTAGAACAGGATCCCTCCTACGAGCAGTACTTC	once	TRBV11-3	TRBJ2-7	-
CASSLDRELFF	TGTGCCAGCTCACTTGACCGGGAACTGTTTTTT	-	TRBV18	TRBJ1-4	-
CASSYSRGAGTEAFF	TGTGCCAGCAGTTACTCTCGGGGGGCCGGCACTGAAGCTTTCTTT	-	TRBV6-5	TRBJ1-1	-
CASSAEGAGELFF	TGTGCCAGCAGTGCTGAAGGGGCCGGGGAGCTGTTTTTT	-	TRBV6-4	TRBJ2-2	-
CASSVSGGAKIDTQYF	TGTGCCAGCAGCGTTAGCGGGGGGGCCAAAATTGATACGCAGTATTTT	-	TRBV9	TRBJ2-3	TRBD2
CASSMDTQETQYF	TGTGCCAGTAGTATGGACACCCAAGAGACCCAGTACTTC	-	TRBV19	TRBJ2-5	-
CASSLGPGLGYTF	TGTGCCAGCAGTTTAGGCCCGGGATTGGGCTACACCTTC	-	TRBV12-3/TRBV12-4	TRBJ1-2	-
CATSAYSGETQYF	TGTGCCACCAGCGCTTACTCAGGAGAGACCCAGTACTTC	few	TRBV24-1	TRBJ2-5	-
CASSPVGRADIQYF	TGTGCCAGCTCACCAGTGGGGAGGGCTGACATTCAGTACTTC	-	TRBV18	TRBJ2-4	TRBD2